This T cell receptor (beta chain) was observed in a study of CD8 T cells in ankylosing spondylitis. Making the TCR beta libraries involved quantitative 5'-RACE with molecular barcodes. One entry per CDR3 protein results from TCRdb running MiXCR on the 5' RACE reads. This table has a few hundred thousand distinct CDR3 sequences, 20% to 25% appearing once. This clonotype appeared a few times. Its antigen is undetermined. CDR3 length equals 11 residues. V lost 6 bases and J lost 5, with 5 bases in between. In germline, CDR1 is DFQATT, CDR2 SNEGSKA (reference sequence). Broader study findings: It was reported that disease-linked clones were significantly enriched in matched ankylosing spondylitis synovial fluid. Previously reported in reactive arthritis synovial fluid and blood were some of the motif variants. A TCR beta motif made of under 10 highly homologous variants seemed typical of ankylosing spondylitis blood. In peripheral blood, disease-linked CD8+ clones occurred at relatively low frequencies.

The sequence was obtained from a male donor with ankylosing spondylitis. This rearrangement joins TRBV20-1 to TRBJ1-6, with no clear D. The specimen sequenced was blood, either unsorted or a sorted T cell fraction (not recorded which). In nucleotides, the CDR3 is TGCAGTGCGAGTGATAATTCACCCCTCCACTTT. Residues: CSASDNSPLHF.